Following are 29 T cell receptor beta chains from one sample sequenced in a study of T-cell reconstitution after alpha-beta-depleted transplantation in children. Preparing the TCRbeta library involved the use of unique molecular identifiers. TCRdb ran MiXCR on the PCR reads and lists one entry per CDR3 protein. The table records around 370,000 distinct CDR3 sequences, around 15% of them present only once. Here the sequenced sample was PBMCs, mostly from graft donor cells, taken 360 days after TCRalphabeta/CD19-depleted stem cell transplant. The receptors originated from a male patient between 2 and 10 years old who had a stem cell transplant for acute lymphoblastic leukemia, so the T cells may come from the graft donor.

The gene calls are TRBV19 and TRBJ2-7; 8 bases line up with TRBD1. V shed 3 bases and J 6 bases; nucleotides not matched to a gene: 4. CDR1 is LNHDA, CDR2 SQIVND, per germline (reference sequence). This CDR3 has 13 residues. The CDR3 loop is CASSIGQGAEQYF. The CDR3 DNA reads as TGTGCCAGTAGTATTGGGCAGGGGGCCGAGCAGTACTTC.

This clonotype was picked up a small number of times. J is TRBJ2-1 and V is TRBV5-1, with 7 bases identical to TRBD2. The trim removed 5 bases at V and 1 base at J, leaving 6 bases unmatched. CDR3 length: 15 amino acids. From germline, CDR1 is SGHRS and CDR2 YFSETQ. CDR3 protein: CASRSREGSYNEQFF. CDR3 nucleotides: TGCGCCAGCAGATCCAGGGAGGGATCCTACAATGAGCAGTTCTTC. The full variable domain, rest sourced from reference TRBV5-1 and TRBJ2-1, is KAGVTQTPRYLIKTRGQQVTLSCSPISGHRSVSWYQQTPGQGLQFLFEYFSETQRNKGNFPGRFSGRQFSNSRSEMNVSTLELGDSALYLCASRSREGSYNEQFFGPGTRLTVL.

The sample holds many counts of this clonotype. J is TRBJ2-3 and V is TRBV20-1; 14 bases agree with TRBD2. The CDR3 runs 17 residues. The germline gives CDR1 DFQATT, CDR2 SNEGSKA (reference sequence). J gave up 7 bases and V 4 bases, and 13 bases lay outside the gene matches. Here the CDR3 DNA reads TGCAGTGCTATCAACACGGGACTAGCGGGAGTGATGAATACGCAGTATTTT. Translation: CSAINTGLAGVMNTQYF.

The rearrangement joins TRBV11-2 to TRBJ1-3; D ambiguous. The germline V gene encodes CDR1 SGHAT and CDR2 FQNNGV. V was shortened by 5 bases and J by 5 bases, with 10 bases between the two germline ends. The CDR3 contains 13 residues. The CDR3 is CASSPRDRNTIYF. Written as DNA, the CDR3 is TGTGCCAGCAGCCCGAGAGACAGAAACACCATATATTTT.

This chain connects TRBV15 to TRBJ2-2; D unclear. The ends were cut back, 3 bases at V and 8 bases at J, with 25 bases in the middle. CDR3 size: 18 residues. Germline CDR1 LNHNV, CDR2 YYDKDF (reference sequence). The CDR3 spells CATSSSLTVSLLTGELFF. CDR3 nucleotide sequence: TGTGCCACCAGCAGCTCATTAACAGTATCCCTTTTAACTGGGGAGCTGTTTTTT. Full variable domain (missing parts from reference TRBV15 and TRBJ2-2): DAMVIQNPRYQVTQFGKPVTLSCSQTLNHNVMYWYQQKSSQAPKLLFHYYDKDFNNEADTPDNFQSRRPNTSFCFLDIRSPGLGDTAMYLCATSSSLTVSLLTGELFFGEGSRLTVL.

In its sample, this clonotype was seen a few times. The chain uses TRBV28 and TRBJ2-5; maybe TRBD1 (5 bases). This CDR3 contains 17 residues. Germline CDR1 reads MDHEN; CDR2 reads SYDVKM. V was trimmed by 3 bases and J by 5 bases, leaving 22 bases between them. CDR3 in DNA: TGTGCCAGCAGTTTCAGGGCACGGTTTTTTGTGATGGAGACCCAGTACTTC. This codes for CASSFRARFFVMETQYF. Looking up the rest from reference TRBV28 and TRBJ2-5 gives the full variable domain: DVKVTQSSRYLVKRTGEKVFLECVQDMDHENMFWYRQDPGLGLRLIYFSYDVKMKEKGDIPEGYSVSREKKERFSLILESASTNQTSMYLCASSFRARFFVMETQYFGPGTRLLVL.

This clonotype has just a few counts. The rearrangement uses TRBV28 and TRBJ2-3, with 8 nucleotides matching TRBD2. The CDR3 is 15 amino acids. Germline CDR1 MDHEN, CDR2 SYDVKM. Trimming removed 6 bases from V and 3 bases from J; junction bases left unmatched: 8. The chain's CDR3 is CASRSWTGGTDTQYF. CDR3 bases: TGTGCCAGCAGATCGTGGACGGGAGGGACAGATACGCAGTATTTT.

The chain combines TRBV29-1 with TRBJ1-2, with D unresolved. CDR1 is SQVTM, CDR2 ANQGSEA, per germline. V was shortened by 5 bases and J by 1 base, with 14 bases between the two germline ends. The CDR3 has 14 amino acids. The CDR3 sequence is CSVPTGYHNYGYTF. The CDR3 DNA is TGCAGCGTTCCGACGGGTTACCATAACTATGGCTACACCTTC.

This clonotype came up a few times. V gene TRBV4-1 combines with J gene TRBJ1-3, with 11 bases that match TRBD1. This CDR3 spans 20 amino acids. V dropped 4 bases and J dropped 2; count of bases not matched to a gene: 16. CDR1 MGHRA and CDR2 YSYEKL come from the germline V gene. CDR3 in amino acids: CASSLRGGTGGLVTGNTIYF. DNA for the CDR3: TGCGCCAGCAGCCTAAGGGGTGGGACAGGGGGGCTCGTAACTGGAAACACCATATATTTT.

This clonotype turned up a few times. The chain is built from TRBV15 and TRBJ2-2; D possibly uses TRBD1 or TRBD2 (5 bases each). CDR1 and CDR2 from the germline V gene are LNHNV and YYDKDF (reference sequence). The V end lost 1 base, the J end lost 5 bases, and 11 bases lay between the germline ends. The CDR3 spans 15 residues. CDR3 amino acids: CATSRVVEGTGELFF. In nucleotides, the CDR3 is TGTGCCACCAGCAGAGTAGTTGAGGGGACCGGGGAGCTGTTTTTT.

This chain uses TRBV4-1 with TRBJ1-5; D gene uncertain. CDR3 length: 13 residues. Germline loops: CDR1 MGHRA, CDR2 YSYEKL. Trimming pared 4 bases from V and 6 bases from J, leaving 10 bases between. The CDR3: CASSLTWGQPQHF. CDR3 coding DNA: TGCGCCAGCAGCCTCACCTGGGGTCAGCCCCAGCATTTT.

The chain couples TRBV20-1 to TRBJ2-1; D is unresolved. This CDR3 has 14 amino acids. V shed 7 bases and J shed 0 bases, with 13 bases lying between them. The germline V gene has CDR1 DFQATT and CDR2 SNEGSKA (reference sequence). This chain's CDR3 is CSGKELSSYNEQFF. The CDR3 DNA reads as TGCAGTGGAAAAGAACTCAGCTCCTACAATGAGCAGTTCTTC.

V and J are TRBV7-2 and TRBJ2-5, with TRBD2 matching 11 bases. Germline values: CDR1 SGHTA, CDR2 FQGNSA. CDR3 size: 17 residues. Trimming cost V 4 bases and J 3 bases; bases outside gene matches: 10. CDR3 DNA: TGTGCCAGCAGCTCGACTAGCGGGGTGACCCCGAAAGAGACCCAGTACTTC. Protein product: CASSSTSGVTPKETQYF.

This clonotype was observed a handful of times. The gene calls are TRBV20-1 and TRBJ2-5, with 13 nucleotides matching TRBD2. V lost 6 bases and J lost 3; bases outside the gene matches: 4. The CDR3 totals 14 residues. Per the germline V gene, CDR1 is DFQATT and CDR2 is SNEGSKA (reference sequence). CDR3: CSAVGTSGKETQYF. The CDR3 DNA is TGCAGTGCGGTCGGGACTAGCGGGAAAGAGACCCAGTACTTC.

This clonotype occurred many times. The chain has TRBV6-2 or TRBV6-3 and TRBJ2-3; 11 positions agree with TRBD2. Germline assignment: CDR1 MNHEY and CDR2 SVGEGT. V lost 0 bases, J lost 1 base, and 15 bases stayed unmatched. The CDR3 contains 21 residues. The CDR3 DNA reads TGTGCCAGCAGTTACTCGAGGGGACAGACTAGCGGGAATCTCCGCACAGATACGCAGTATTTT. Amino acid sequence: CASSYSRGQTSGNLRTDTQYF.

This clonotype has just a few counts. The chain uses TRBV27 and TRBJ2-1, with 14 bases lining up with TRBD2. V lost 11 bases to trimming and J lost 15 bases; unmatched junction nucleotides: 9. The CDR3 length is 12 residues. Germline V gives CDR1 MNHEY, CDR2 SMNVEV (reference sequence). CDR3 protein: CASGLAGAPSFF. The CDR3 DNA reads as TGTGCCTCGGGACTAGCGGGAGCCCCTTCGTTCTTC.

This clonotype was counted only a few times. The rearrangement uses TRBV18 and TRBJ2-2; a possible D gene is TRBD1 (5 bases). Between the trimmed V and J ends, which lost 3 bases and 0 bases, there was a span of 8 bases. CDR3 length: 15 amino acids. The germline gives CDR1 KGHSH, CDR2 LQKENI. CDR3 in DNA: TGTGCCAGCTCACCCTGGGGCCCGAACACCGGGGAGCTGTTTTTT. This codes for CASSPWGPNTGELFF.

Only a few counts were recorded for this clonotype. The chain links TRBV2 to TRBJ2-1; no clear D gene. This CDR3 contains 12 residues. Germline loops: CDR1 SNHLY, CDR2 FYNNEI. V lost 5 bases to trimming and J lost 9 bases, with 11 bases between them. CDR3 region: CASSSSAGEQFF. The CDR3 DNA sequence: TGTGCCAGCAGTAGTTCCGCTGGTGAGCAGTTCTTC.

This clonotype was picked up a small number of times. The chain recombines TRBV6-2 or TRBV6-3 with TRBJ2-3; D call uncertain. The V gene lost 2 bases and the J gene lost 8 bases, with 17 bases spanning the gap. The length of the CDR3 is 15 residues. Germline CDR1 MNHEY, CDR2 SVGEGT. CDR3 DNA sequence: TGTGCCAGCAGTTACCGTCGGCTAAACATCGGTACGCAGTATTTT. The encoded protein is CASSYRRLNIGTQYF.

The V call is TRBV6-2 or TRBV6-3, the J call TRBJ1-3; TRBD1 matches 9 bases. V shed 2 bases and J 0 bases; nucleotides not matched to a gene: 17. There are 21 residues in the CDR3. Germline CDR1 and CDR2: MNHEY and SVGEGT. CDR3 sequence: CASSYRAYGTGFPSSGNTIYF. DNA for the CDR3: TGTGCCAGCAGTTACCGGGCATACGGGACAGGGTTTCCGTCCTCTGGAAACACCATATATTTT.

CDR3 DNA: TGTGCCAGCAGTCATCTAGCGGGGCTTTTCAATGAGCAGTTCTTC. Protein product: CASSHLAGLFNEQFF. The chain recombines TRBV9 with TRBJ2-1; 9 bases are a match to TRBD2. Germline assignment: CDR1 SGDLS and CDR2 YYNGEE. Losses at the gene ends were 5 bases for V and 6 bases for J; bases not matched to a gene: 9. The CDR3 loop spans 15 amino acids.

This clonotype has at least ten counts. The V gene is TRBV21-1, the J gene TRBJ2-7; the table's D call, TRBD1, was not checked against the DNA. TRBV21-1 is flagged as a pseudogene. CDR3 size: 12 residues. The CDR3 spells CASRGVLAEQYF. The CDR3 nucleotides are TGTGCCAGCAGGGGGGTTTTGGCCGAGCAGTACTTC.

In this sample, this clonotype turned up a few times. V gene TRBV4-3 combines with J gene TRBJ2-1; 7 positions agree with TRBD1. V was pared by 0 bases and J by 8 bases, with 10 bases of the junction left unmatched. The CDR3 extends over 16 amino acids. CDR1 and CDR2 from the germline V gene are LGHNA and YSLEER. CDR3 amino acids: CASSQDVRQGGDEQFF. The CDR3 nucleotides are TGCGCCAGCAGCCAAGATGTTAGACAGGGTGGGGATGAGCAGTTCTTC.

In this sample, this clonotype turned up a few times. CDR3 bases: TGTGCCAGCAGCTTTGTCGGCGGTAAGCCCTACAATGAGCAGTTCTTC. This codes for CASSFVGGKPYNEQFF. V usage is TRBV7-6 and J usage is TRBJ2-1; D gene uncertain. CDR1 SGHVS and CDR2 FNYEAQ come from the germline V gene. V shed 3 bases and J shed 2 bases, with 14 bases lying between them. The CDR3 sequence is 16 residues long.

This clonotype was seen repeatedly, ten times or more. This sequence joins TRBV5-5 and TRBJ2-1; D may be TRBD2 (6 bases). This CDR3 comprises 17 residues. Trimming cost V 1 base and J 0 bases, with 14 bases left between them. The germline V gene encodes CDR1 SGHKS and CDR2 YYEKEE (reference sequence). The CDR3 loop reads CASSLLPRGSSYNEQFF. The CDR3 region has the DNA TGTGCCAGCAGCTTGCTTCCTCGGGGGAGCTCCTACAATGAGCAGTTCTTC.

The V gene is TRBV29-1, the J gene TRBJ2-7, with TRBD2 identical over 7 bases. Per the germline V gene, CDR1 is SQVTM and CDR2 is ANQGSEA. The CDR3 is made up of 13 amino acids. V shed 1 base, J shed 2 bases, and the junction held 2 bases outside the gene matches. The CDR3 loop reads CSVEGGGTYEQYF. In nucleotides, the CDR3 is TGCAGCGTTGAAGGGGGGGGAACCTACGAGCAGTACTTC.

This chain uses TRBV12-3 or TRBV12-4 with TRBJ2-1, with 15 bases aligning to TRBD2. The CDR3 is made up of 16 amino acids. V gave up 1 base and J gave up 13 bases; unmatched junction bases: 8. CDR3 sequence: CASSLGRTSGRVLQFF. CDR3 nucleotide sequence: TGTGCCAGCAGTTTAGGTCGGACTAGCGGGAGGGTTTTACAGTTCTTC.

This chain links TRBV4-1 with TRBJ2-7; D is unresolved. Germline CDR1 is MGHRA and CDR2 is YSYEKL. Trimming removed 4 bases at V and 4 bases at J, with 14 bases between. CDR3 length: 14 residues. The CDR3 DNA follows: TGCGCCAGCAGCCGTTGGCTGGTAGAGTACGAGCAGTACTTC. This translates into CASSRWLVEYEQYF.

The sample holds a few counts of this clonotype. This CDR3 is CSARPGLAGDQETQYF. The CDR3 region has the DNA TGCAGTGCTAGACCCGGACTAGCGGGAGACCAAGAGACCCAGTACTTC. The gene calls are TRBV20-1 and TRBJ2-5, with 13 bases identical to TRBD2. The CDR3 spans 16 residues. Germline V CDR1 and CDR2: DFQATT, SNEGSKA (reference sequence). Trimming took 2 bases from V and 0 from J; bases not matched to a gene: 3.